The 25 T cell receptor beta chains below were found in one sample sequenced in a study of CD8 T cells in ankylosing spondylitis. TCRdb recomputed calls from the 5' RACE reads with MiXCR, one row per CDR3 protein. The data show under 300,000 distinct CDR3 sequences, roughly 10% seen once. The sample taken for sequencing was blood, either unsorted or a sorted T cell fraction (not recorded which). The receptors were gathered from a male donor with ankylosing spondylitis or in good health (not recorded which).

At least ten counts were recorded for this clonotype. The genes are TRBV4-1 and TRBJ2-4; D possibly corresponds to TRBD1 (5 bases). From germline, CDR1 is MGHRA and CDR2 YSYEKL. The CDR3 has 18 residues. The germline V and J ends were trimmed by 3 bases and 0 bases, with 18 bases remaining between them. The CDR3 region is CASSQTRQTPLAKNIQYF. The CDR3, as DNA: TGCGCCAGCAGCCAGACAAGACAGACCCCCCTAGCCAAAAACATTCAGTACTTC.

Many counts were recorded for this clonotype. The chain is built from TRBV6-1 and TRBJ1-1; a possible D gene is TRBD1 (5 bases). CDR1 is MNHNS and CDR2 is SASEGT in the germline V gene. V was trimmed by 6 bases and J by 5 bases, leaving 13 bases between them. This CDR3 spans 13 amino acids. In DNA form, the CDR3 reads TGTGCCAGCAGCCGAGAAAGGGGTACTGAAGCTTTCTTT. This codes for CASSRERGTEAFF.

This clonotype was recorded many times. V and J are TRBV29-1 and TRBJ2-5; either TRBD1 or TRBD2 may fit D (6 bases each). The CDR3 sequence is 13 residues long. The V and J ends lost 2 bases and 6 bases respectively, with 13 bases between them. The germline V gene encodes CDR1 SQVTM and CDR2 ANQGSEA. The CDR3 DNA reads TGCAGCGTTGAATTGGGGGGCGGGAAGACCCAGTACTTC. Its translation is CSVELGGGKTQYF.

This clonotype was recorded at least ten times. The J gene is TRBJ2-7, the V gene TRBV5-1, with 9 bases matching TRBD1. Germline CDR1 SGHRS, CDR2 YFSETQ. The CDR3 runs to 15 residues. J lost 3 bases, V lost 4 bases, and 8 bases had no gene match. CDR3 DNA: TGCGCCAGCAGCCGAAACGGACAGGGGAGCTACGAGCAGTACTTC. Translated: CASSRNGQGSYEQYF.

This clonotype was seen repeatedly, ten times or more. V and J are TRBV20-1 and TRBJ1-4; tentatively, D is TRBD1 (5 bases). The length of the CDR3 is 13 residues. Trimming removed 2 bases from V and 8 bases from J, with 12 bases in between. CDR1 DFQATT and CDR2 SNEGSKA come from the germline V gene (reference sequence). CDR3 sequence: CSARIQGAEKLFF. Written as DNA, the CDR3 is TGCAGTGCTAGAATTCAGGGCGCGGAAAAACTGTTTTTT.

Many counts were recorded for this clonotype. CDR3 in DNA: TGTGCCAGCAGCTTAAGAGCTAACCCTGGGAATACGCAGTATTTT. Translation: CASSLRANPGNTQYF. The chain combines TRBV7-8 with TRBJ2-3; the D is unclear. This CDR3 region has 15 residues. V lost 2 bases, J lost 7 bases, and 16 bases lay in between. Germline V gene sequence: CDR1 SGHVS, CDR2 FQNEAQ.

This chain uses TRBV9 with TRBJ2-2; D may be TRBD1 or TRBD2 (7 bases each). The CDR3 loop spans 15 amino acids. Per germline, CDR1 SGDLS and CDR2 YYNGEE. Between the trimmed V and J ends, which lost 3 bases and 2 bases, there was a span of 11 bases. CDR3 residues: CASSGGGGNTGELFF. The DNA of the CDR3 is TGTGCCAGCAGCGGGGGAGGGGGCAACACCGGGGAGCTGTTTTTT.

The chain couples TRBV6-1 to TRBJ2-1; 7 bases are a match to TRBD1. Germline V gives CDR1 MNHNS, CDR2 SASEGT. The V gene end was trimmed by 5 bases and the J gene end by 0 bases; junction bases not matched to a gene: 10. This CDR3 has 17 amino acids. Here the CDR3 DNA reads TGTGCCAGCAGTCCAGGGGGAGATATAATCTCCTACAATGAGCAGTTCTTC. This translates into CASSPGGDIISYNEQFF.

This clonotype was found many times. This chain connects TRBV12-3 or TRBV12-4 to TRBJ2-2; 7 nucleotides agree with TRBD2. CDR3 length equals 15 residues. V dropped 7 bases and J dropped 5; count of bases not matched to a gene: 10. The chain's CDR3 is CASTLGLDQTGELFF. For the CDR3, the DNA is TGTGCCAGCACCCTTGGACTAGATCAGACCGGGGAGCTGTTTTTT.

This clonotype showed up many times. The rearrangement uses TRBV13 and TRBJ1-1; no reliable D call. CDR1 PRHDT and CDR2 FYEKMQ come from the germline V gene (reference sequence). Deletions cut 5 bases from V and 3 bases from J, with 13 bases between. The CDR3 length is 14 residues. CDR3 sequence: CASSPRTWDTEAFF. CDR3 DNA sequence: TGTGCCAGCAGCCCACGGACCTGGGACACTGAAGCTTTCTTT. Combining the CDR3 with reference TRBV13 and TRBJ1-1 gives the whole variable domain AAGVIQSPRHLIKEKRETATLKCYPIPRHDTVYWYQQGPGQDPQFLISFYEKMQSDKGSIPDRFSAQQFSDYHSELNMSSLELGDSALYFCASSPRTWDTEAFFGQGTRLTVV.

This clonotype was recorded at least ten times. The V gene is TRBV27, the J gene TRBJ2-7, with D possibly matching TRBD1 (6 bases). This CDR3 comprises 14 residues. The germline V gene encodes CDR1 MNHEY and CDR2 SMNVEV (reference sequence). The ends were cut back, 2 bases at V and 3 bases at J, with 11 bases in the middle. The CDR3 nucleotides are TGTGCCAGCAGTTTAACGTCCAGGGGCTACGAGCAGTACTTC. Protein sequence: CASSLTSRGYEQYF.

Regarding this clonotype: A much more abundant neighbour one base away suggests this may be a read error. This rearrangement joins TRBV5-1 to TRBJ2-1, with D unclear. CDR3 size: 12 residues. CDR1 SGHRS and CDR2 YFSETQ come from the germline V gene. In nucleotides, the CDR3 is TGCGCCAGCAGCTTGGTGGTTGATGAGCATTTCTTC. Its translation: CASSLVVDEHFF.

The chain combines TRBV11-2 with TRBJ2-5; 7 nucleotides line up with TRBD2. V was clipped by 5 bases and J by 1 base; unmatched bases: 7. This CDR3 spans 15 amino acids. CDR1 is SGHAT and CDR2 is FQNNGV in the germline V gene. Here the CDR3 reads CASSPRLASQETQYF. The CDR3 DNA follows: TGTGCCAGCAGCCCAAGACTAGCTTCCCAAGAGACCCAGTACTTC.

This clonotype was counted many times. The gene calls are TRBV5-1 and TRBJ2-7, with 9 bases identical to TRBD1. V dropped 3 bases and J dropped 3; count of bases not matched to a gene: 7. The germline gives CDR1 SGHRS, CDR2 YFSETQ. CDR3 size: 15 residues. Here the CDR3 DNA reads TGCGCCAGCAGCTCTCCCGGGACAGGGTTCTACGAGCAGTACTTC. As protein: CASSSPGTGFYEQYF.

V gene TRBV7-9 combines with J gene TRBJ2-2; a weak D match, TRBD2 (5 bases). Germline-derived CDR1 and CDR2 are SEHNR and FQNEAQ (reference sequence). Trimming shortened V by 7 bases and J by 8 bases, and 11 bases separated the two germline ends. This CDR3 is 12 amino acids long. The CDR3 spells CASTDGRGELFF. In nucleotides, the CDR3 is TGTGCCAGCACTGATGGGAGAGGGGAGCTGTTTTTT.

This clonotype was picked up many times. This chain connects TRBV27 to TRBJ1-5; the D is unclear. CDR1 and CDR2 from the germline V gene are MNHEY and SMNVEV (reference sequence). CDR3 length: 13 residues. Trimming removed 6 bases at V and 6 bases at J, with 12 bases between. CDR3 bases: TGTGCCAGCAGACCTACCGGCGGTCAGCCCCAGCATTTT. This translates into CASRPTGGQPQHF.

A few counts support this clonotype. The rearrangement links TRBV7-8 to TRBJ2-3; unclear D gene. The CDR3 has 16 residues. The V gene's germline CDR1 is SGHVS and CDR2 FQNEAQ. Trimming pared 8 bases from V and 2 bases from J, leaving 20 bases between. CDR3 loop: CASSPRGTPVTDTQYF. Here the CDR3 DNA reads TGTGCCAGCTCGCCCCGTGGCACCCCGGTCACAGATACGCAGTATTTT.

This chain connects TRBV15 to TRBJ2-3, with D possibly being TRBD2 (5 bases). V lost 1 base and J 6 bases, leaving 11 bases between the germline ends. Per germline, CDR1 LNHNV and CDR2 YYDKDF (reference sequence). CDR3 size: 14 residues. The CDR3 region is CATSRGASSDTQYF. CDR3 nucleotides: TGTGCCACCAGCAGAGGAGCTAGCAGCGATACGCAGTATTTT. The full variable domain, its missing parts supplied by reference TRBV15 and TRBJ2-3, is DAMVIQNPRYQVTQFGKPVTLSCSQTLNHNVMYWYQQKSSQAPKLLFHYYDKDFNNEADTPDNFQSRRPNTSFCFLDIRSPGLGDTAMYLCATSRGASSDTQYFGPGTRLTVL.

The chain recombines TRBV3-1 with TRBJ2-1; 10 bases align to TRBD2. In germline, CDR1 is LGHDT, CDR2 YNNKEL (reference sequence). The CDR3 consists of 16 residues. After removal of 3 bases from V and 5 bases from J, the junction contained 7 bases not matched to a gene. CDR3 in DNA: TGTGCCAGCAGCCATCTAAGGGGACTAGCGAACAATGAGCAGTTCTTC. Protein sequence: CASSHLRGLANNEQFF.

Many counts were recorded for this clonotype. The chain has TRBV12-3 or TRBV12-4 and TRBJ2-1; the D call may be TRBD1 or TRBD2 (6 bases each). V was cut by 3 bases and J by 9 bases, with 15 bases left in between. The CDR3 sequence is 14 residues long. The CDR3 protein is CASSLVSGAVEQFF. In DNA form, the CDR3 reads TGTGCCAGCAGTTTGGTATCGGGGGCCGTTGAGCAGTTCTTC.

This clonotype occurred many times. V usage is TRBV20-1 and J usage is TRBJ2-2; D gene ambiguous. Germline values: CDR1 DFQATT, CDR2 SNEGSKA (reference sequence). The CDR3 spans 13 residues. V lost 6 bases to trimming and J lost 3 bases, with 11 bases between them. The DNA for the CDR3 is TGCAGTGCCACAGCGTCCCACACCGGGGAGCTGTTTTTT. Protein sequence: CSATASHTGELFF.

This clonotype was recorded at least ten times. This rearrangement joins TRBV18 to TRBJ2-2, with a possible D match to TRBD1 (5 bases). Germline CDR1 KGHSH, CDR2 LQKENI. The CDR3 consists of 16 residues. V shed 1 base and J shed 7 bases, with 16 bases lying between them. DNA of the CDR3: TGTGCCAGCTCACCACTTCAGCAACCCCAGGGCGGGGAGCTGTTTTTT. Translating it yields CASSPLQQPQGGELFF.

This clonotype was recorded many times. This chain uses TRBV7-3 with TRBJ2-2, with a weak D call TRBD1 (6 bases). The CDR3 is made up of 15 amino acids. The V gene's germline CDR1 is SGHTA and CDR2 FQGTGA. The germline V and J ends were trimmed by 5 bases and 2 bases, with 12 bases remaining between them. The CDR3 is CASSPTGANTGELFF. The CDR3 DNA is TGTGCCAGCAGCCCGACAGGAGCAAACACCGGGGAGCTGTTTTTT.

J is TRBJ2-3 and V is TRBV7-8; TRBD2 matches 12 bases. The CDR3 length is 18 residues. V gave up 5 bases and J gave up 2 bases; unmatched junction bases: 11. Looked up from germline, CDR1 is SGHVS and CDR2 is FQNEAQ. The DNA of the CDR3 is TGTGCCAGCAGCACCCTGACTAGCGGGGGACCACACACAGATACGCAGTATTTT. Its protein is CASSTLTSGGPHTDTQYF.

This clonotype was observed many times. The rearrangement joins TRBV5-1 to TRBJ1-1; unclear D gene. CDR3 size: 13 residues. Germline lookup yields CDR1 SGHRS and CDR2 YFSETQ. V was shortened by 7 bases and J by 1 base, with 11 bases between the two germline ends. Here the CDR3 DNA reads TGCGCCAGCGCGAGCGGATGGAACACTGAAGCTTTCTTT. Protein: CASASGWNTEAFF.